These 5 T cell receptor beta chains were all obtained from the same sample, sequenced in a study of cytomegalovirus exposure and HLA in healthy donors. Primers for the PCR totalled 60 Vbeta and 13 Jbeta. Sequencing was performed with immunoSEQ multiplex PCR; in TCRdb, only in-frame clones are kept and a portion is missing. The data contain about 130,000 clones, 17% of them singletons. The source material was PBMCs. The source is a female donor in good health and CMV-seropositive.

This clone was observed a few times. This sequence joins TRBV9 and TRBJ2-7; possibly TRBD1 for D (5 bases). V shed 4 bases and J shed 0 bases, with 8 bases lying between them. CDR3 size: 13 residues. Germline V lookup: CDR1 SGDLS, CDR2 YYNGEE. In nucleotides, the CDR3 is TGTGCCAGCAGCCCCGACAGCTCCTACGAGCAGTACTTC. It encodes CASSPDSSYEQYF. Based on the CDR3 plus reference TRBV9 and TRBJ2-7, the full variable domain is DSGVTQTPKHLITATGQRVTLRCSPRSGDLSVYWYQQSLDQGLQFLIQYYNGEERAKGNILERFSAQQFPDLHSELNLSSLELGDSALYFCASSPDSSYEQYFGPGTRLTVT.

The chain combines TRBV28 with TRBJ2-1; possible D gene TRBD1, 6 bases. The CDR3 is 14 amino acids. V was clipped by 10 bases and J by 5 bases, with 18 bases between them. CDR1 MDHEN and CDR2 SYDVKM come from the germline V gene. CDR3 coding DNA: TGTGCCACCACTACCGGGACAAACCACAATGAGCAGTTCTTC. Translated, it gives CATTTGTNHNEQFF.

The chain carries TRBV28 and TRBJ2-7, with D possibly matching TRBD1 (6 bases). Trimming shortened V by 2 bases and J by 1 base, and 15 bases separated the two germline ends. There are 16 residues in the CDR3. CDR1 MDHEN and CDR2 SYDVKM come from the germline V gene. The CDR3 is CASSLPDRFGSYEQYF. CDR3 nucleotides: TGTGCCAGCAGTTTACCCGACAGGTTTGGTTCCTACGAGCAGTACTTC.

A few counts support this clone. J is TRBJ2-7 and V is TRBV6-5; D is unresolved. The CDR3 consists of 14 residues. Trimming removed 2 bases from V and 3 bases from J, with 11 bases in between. In germline, CDR1 is MNHEY, CDR2 SVGAGI. The CDR3 loop is CASSYLGSNYEQYF. CDR3 sequence (DNA): TGTGCCAGCAGTTACCTGGGCAGCAACTACGAGCAGTACTTC.

This clone occurred a few times. The V call is TRBV28, the J call TRBJ1-1; no clear D. V was cut by 4 bases and J by 4 bases, with 10 bases left in between. Germline CDR1 reads MDHEN; CDR2 reads SYDVKM. CDR3 length equals 13 residues. Here the CDR3 reads CASSSRGGTEAFF. CDR3 nucleotides: TGTGCCAGCAGTTCCCGAGGCGGCACTGAAGCTTTCTTT.